Following are 11 T cell receptor beta chains from one sample sequenced in a study of blood T cell repertoires in COVID-19 (TCRdb year 2020). Library preparation used the immunoSEQ multiplex PCR assay. TCRdb mirrors the immuneACCESS table, restricted to in-frame sequences. Some clones are absent from its copies; in checked studies, under half trace to an unresolved V gene, and the reason for the others is unknown. The sample contains approximately 300,000 clones, 83% of them found a single time. The leading ten clones occupy roughly 1.2% of the sample. The sequencing input was peripheral blood. Source of these receptors: a woman in her fifties or sixties with acute or convalescent COVID-19.

This chain joins TRBV2 and TRBJ2-1; D perhaps matches TRBD2 (6 bases). Per the germline V gene, CDR1 is SNHLY and CDR2 is FYNNEI. Trimming cost V 3 bases and J 10 bases, with 10 bases left between them. The CDR3 contains 12 residues. The CDR3 loop is CASSERGPEQFF. The CDR3 region has the DNA TGTGCCAGCAGTGAGCGGGGCCCGGAGCAGTTCTTC.

This clone was found once. J is TRBJ2-1 and V is TRBV12-3 or TRBV12-4, with TRBD1 identical over 8 bases. The length of the CDR3 is 13 residues. V lost 7 bases to trimming and J lost 8 bases; unmatched junction nucleotides: 7. The CDR3 bases are TGTGCCAGCACCAGACAGGGGTCGGATGAGCAGTTCTTC. It specifies CASTRQGSDEQFF.

This clone has just one count. The rearrangement links TRBV9 to TRBJ1-4; 7 nucleotides agree with TRBD1. Per the germline V gene, CDR1 is SGDLS and CDR2 is YYNGEE. The trim removed 4 bases at V and 7 bases at J, leaving 10 bases unmatched. This CDR3 comprises 15 residues. CDR3 coding DNA: TGTGCCAGCAGCTTCCGACAGGGTTCGGGTGAAAAACTGTTTTTT. Its protein product is CASSFRQGSGEKLFF. The whole variable domain, filled in from reference TRBV9 and TRBJ1-4, reads DSGVTQTPKHLITATGQRVTLRCSPRSGDLSVYWYQQSLDQGLQFLIQYYNGEERAKGNILERFSAQQFPDLHSELNLSSLELGDSALYFCASSFRQGSGEKLFFGSGTQLSVL.

V usage is TRBV6-5 and J usage is TRBJ1-1; D possibly corresponds to TRBD1 (6 bases). From germline, CDR1 is MNHEY and CDR2 SVGAGI. CDR3 size: 11 residues. Trimming cost V 3 bases and J 11 bases, with 10 bases left between them. The CDR3 DNA is TGTGCCAGCAGTTATGGGGGCTCGGCTTTCTTT. Translated, it gives CASSYGGSAFF.

This chain links TRBV9 with TRBJ1-6, with 7 bases fitting TRBD1. The CDR3 contains 15 residues. Trimming cost V 1 base and J 6 bases; bases outside gene matches: 4. Germline V gene lookup returns CDR1 SGDLS and CDR2 YYNGEE. Here the CDR3 reads CASSVTWDSNSPLHF. DNA for the CDR3: TGTGCCAGCAGCGTAACTTGGGACAGTAATTCACCCCTCCACTTT.

There are a few counts of this clone. The rearrangement uses TRBV4-2 and TRBJ1-6; D is perhaps TRBD1 (5 bases). CDR1 is LGHNA, CDR2 YNFKEQ, per germline. Trimming stripped 5 bases from V and 7 bases from J, with 12 bases between. The CDR3 covers 14 residues. For the CDR3, the DNA is TGTGCCAGCAGCTTGGGACTTTACAATTCACCCCTCCACTTT. It specifies CASSLGLYNSPLHF.

The chain combines TRBV6-5 with TRBJ1-5; 7 nucleotides align to TRBD1. V gave up 6 bases and J gave up 9 bases; unmatched junction bases: 11. CDR1 and CDR2 (germline): MNHEY, SVGAGI. CDR3 length equals 14 residues. The CDR3 DNA reads TGTGCCAGCAGCCCAGGGGGGTCGTATTGGCCCCAGCATTTT. This sequence encodes CASSPGGSYWPQHF.

The rearrangement joins TRBV28 to TRBJ1-1; unclear D gene. Germline V lookup: CDR1 MDHEN, CDR2 SYDVKM. Trimming removed 7 bases from V and 1 base from J, with 19 bases in between. The length of the CDR3 is 16 residues. The CDR3 DNA reads TGTGCCAGCATCTCGCCGGGAGGCAGACAGAACACTGAAGCTTTCTTT. It specifies CASISPGGRQNTEAFF.

This clone is a singleton in its sample. This chain's CDR3 is CASSVGGTMLPVDQYF. The CDR3 DNA reads TGTGCCAGTTCCGTCGGAGGGACCATGCTACCGGTCGACCAGTACTTC. The gene calls are TRBV18 and TRBJ2-5; perhaps TRBD2 as D (6 bases). V was shortened by 9 bases and J by 10 bases, with 30 bases between the two germline ends. CDR3 size: 16 residues. Germline V lookup: CDR1 KGHSH, CDR2 LQKENI.

The chain employs TRBV28 and TRBJ1-4; 10 positions match TRBD1. The CDR3 sequence is 16 residues long. Germline CDR1 MDHEN, CDR2 SYDVKM. V trimming: 2 bases; J trimming: 2 bases; junction bases outside the gene matches: 2. The CDR3 is CASSLAGQGTNEKLFF. CDR3 nucleotides: TGTGCCAGCAGTTTAGCGGGACAGGGGACTAATGAAAAACTGTTTTTT. Full variable domain (outside the CDR3, taken from reference TRBV28 and TRBJ1-4): DVKVTQSSRYLVKRTGEKVFLECVQDMDHENMFWYRQDPGLGLRLIYFSYDVKMKEKGDIPEGYSVSREKKERFSLILESASTNQTSMYLCASSLAGQGTNEKLFFGSGTQLSVL.

The genes are TRBV7-2 and TRBJ2-7; no firm D call. This CDR3 is built from 13 residues. V was cut by 5 bases and J by 4 bases, with 12 bases left in between. Germline V lookup: CDR1 SGHTA, CDR2 FQGNSA. The CDR3 coding sequence is TGTGCCAGCAGCGATAGTAGTATTTACGAGCAGTACTTC. It codes for CASSDSSIYEQYF.